This passage covers 13 T cell receptor beta chains from one sample sequenced in a study of T cells in Graves' hyperthyroidism and ophthalmopathy. Amplification yielded TCR beta CDR3 regions, with RNA transcripts as the source. Initially, a first-round RT-PCR of the TCR CDR3 employed the HTBI primer set. TCRdb itself ran the multiplex PCR reads through MiXCR, one entry per CDR3 protein. The repertoire holds under 300,000 distinct CDR3 sequences, with 13% as singletons. Sample: blood. Every receptor here comes from a woman aged 25 to 39 with Graves' hyperthyroidism that later progressed to Graves' ophthalmopathy.

In its sample, this clonotype was seen many times. The chain couples TRBV28 to TRBJ2-1; D not resolved. V lost 10 bases, J lost 8 bases, and 12 bases lay in between. The germline V gene has CDR1 MDHEN and CDR2 SYDVKM. This CDR3 region has 11 residues. The DNA of the CDR3 is TGTGCCACCTTGAGAGAGCATGAGCAGTTCTTC. Encoded protein: CATLREHEQFF.

This clonotype was detected many times. The genes are TRBV27 and TRBJ1-2; D remains unclear. CDR1 MNHEY and CDR2 SMNVEV come from the germline V gene (reference sequence). The germline V and J ends were trimmed by 0 bases and 6 bases, with 11 bases remaining between them. The CDR3 totals 14 residues. The chain's CDR3 is CASSLSIRGDGYTF. The CDR3 nucleotides are TGTGCCAGCAGTTTATCGATCCGTGGGGATGGCTACACCTTC.

The rearrangement uses TRBV28 and TRBJ2-7; tentative D call: TRBD2 (5 bases). From germline, CDR1 is MDHEN and CDR2 SYDVKM. This CDR3 has 16 residues. Between the trimmed V and J ends, which lost 7 bases and 5 bases, there was a span of 24 bases. Written as DNA, the CDR3 is TGTGCCAGCACCCCTGGTTCGGCACAGAGGGCTAACGAGCAGTACTTC. Encoded protein: CASTPGSAQRANEQYF.

This rearrangement joins TRBV5-1 to TRBJ2-7; perhaps TRBD2 as D (6 bases). CDR1 and CDR2 (germline): SGHRS, YFSETQ. Deletions cut 2 bases from V and 4 bases from J, with 13 bases between. This CDR3 contains 14 residues. The CDR3 region is CASSFSTGGYEQYF. The CDR3 DNA reads as TGCGCCAGCAGCTTTTCGACCGGGGGATACGAGCAGTACTTC.

This clonotype was found many times. The J gene is TRBJ1-1, the V gene TRBV3-1; D ambiguous. CDR1 is LGHDT, CDR2 YNNKEL, per germline (reference sequence). V lost 5 bases and J 11 bases, leaving 15 bases between the germline ends. There are 12 residues in the CDR3. The CDR3 loop reads CASSEGTKGAFF. The CDR3 DNA reads as TGTGCCAGCAGCGAAGGAACGAAAGGGGCTTTCTTT.

As for this clonotype: A junction end diverges from the germline sequence, so it may reflect a read error. The V gene is TRBV7-9, the J gene TRBJ2-1; TRBD2 might be the D (6 bases). CDR3 length: 16 residues. CDR1 is SEHNR and CDR2 is FQNEAQ in the germline V gene (reference sequence). The CDR3 nucleotides are TGTGCCAGCAGCTTTTCGGGGACTTCGTCCTGCAATGAGCAGTTCTTC. It specifies CASSFSGTSSCNEQFF. The full variable domain, with the rest looked up from reference TRBV7-9 and TRBJ2-1, is DTGVSQNPRHKITKRGQNVTFRCDPISEHNRLYWYRQTLGQGPEFLTYFQNEAQLEKSRLLSDRFSAERPKGSFSTLEIQRTEQGDSAMYLCASSFSGTSSCNEQFFGPGTRLTVL.

The J gene is TRBJ1-5, the V gene TRBV6-1; TRBD1 might be the D (6 bases). The CDR3 is 15 amino acids. Germline assignment: CDR1 MNHNS and CDR2 SASEGT. Trimming took 4 bases from V and 3 from J, leaving 13 bases between them. The CDR3 DNA reads TGTGCCAGCAGTGTAAACAGGGACCCCAATCAGCCCCAGCATTTT. The encoded protein is CASSVNRDPNQPQHF.

This clonotype was counted ten times or more. The genes are TRBV7-2 and TRBJ2-2; TRBD1 is a possible D gene (5 bases). This CDR3 contains 15 residues. Trimming shortened V by 5 bases and J by 7 bases, and 17 bases separated the two germline ends. Germline loops: CDR1 SGHTA, CDR2 FQGNSA. CDR3: CASSPHPGQGGELFF. The DNA of the CDR3 is TGTGCCAGCAGCCCCCATCCAGGCCAGGGCGGGGAGCTGTTTTTT. Filled out from reference TRBV7-2 and TRBJ2-2, the complete variable domain reads GAGVSQSPSNKVTEKGKDVELRCDPISGHTALYWYRQSLGQGLEFLIYFQGNSAPDKSGLPSDRFSAERTGGSVSTLTIQRTQQEDSAVYLCASSPHPGQGGELFFGEGSRLTVL.

At least ten counts were recorded for this clonotype. The rearrangement uses TRBV5-1 and TRBJ2-1, with 9 bases matching TRBD1. Germline V gives CDR1 SGHRS, CDR2 YFSETQ. The CDR3 is made up of 15 amino acids. V lost 1 base to trimming and J lost 7 bases; unmatched junction nucleotides: 6. As DNA, the CDR3 is TGCGCCAGCAGCTTGAACTCGGGACAGGGTAATGAGCAGTTCTTC. The encoded protein is CASSLNSGQGNEQFF.

This clonotype was observed at least ten times. This chain connects TRBV10-3 to TRBJ2-1, with 9 bases that match TRBD1. The CDR3 has 18 amino acids. Trimming removed 5 bases from V and 8 bases from J; junction bases left unmatched: 19. Germline V gene data show CDR1 as ENHRY and CDR2 as SYGVKD. This CDR3 reads CAISSDPGQGGRVDEQFF. As DNA, the CDR3 is TGTGCCATCAGTTCAGACCCGGGACAGGGTGGGAGAGTCGATGAGCAGTTCTTC.

This clonotype was seen at least ten times. The chain is built from TRBV10-3 and TRBJ2-7; 7 bases fit TRBD1. This CDR3 region has 13 residues. V lost 6 bases and J lost 5; bases outside the gene matches: 7. Germline V gene lookup returns CDR1 ENHRY and CDR2 SYGVKD. The CDR3: CAIRDRVLHEQYF. The CDR3 DNA reads TGTGCCATCAGAGACAGGGTTCTGCACGAGCAGTACTTC.

The J gene is TRBJ2-1, the V gene TRBV12-3 or TRBV12-4, with 11 bases lining up with TRBD2. The J segment lost 0 bases and the V segment lost 3 bases, leaving 4 bases of the junction unmatched. This CDR3 has 17 residues. The CDR3 reads CASSFSGGASSYNEQFF. DNA of the CDR3: TGTGCCAGCAGTTTTAGCGGGGGGGCTAGCTCCTACAATGAGCAGTTCTTC.

This clonotype was counted many times. The chain combines TRBV18 with TRBJ2-7; TRBD1 might be the D (6 bases). The CDR3 length is 12 residues. V dropped 8 bases and J dropped 3 bases, with 11 bases sitting between them. Germline V gene sequence: CDR1 KGHSH, CDR2 LQKENI. CDR3 amino acids: CASSSDSYEQYF. In DNA, the CDR3 is TGTGCCAGCAGTTCGGACAGCTACGAGCAGTACTTC.